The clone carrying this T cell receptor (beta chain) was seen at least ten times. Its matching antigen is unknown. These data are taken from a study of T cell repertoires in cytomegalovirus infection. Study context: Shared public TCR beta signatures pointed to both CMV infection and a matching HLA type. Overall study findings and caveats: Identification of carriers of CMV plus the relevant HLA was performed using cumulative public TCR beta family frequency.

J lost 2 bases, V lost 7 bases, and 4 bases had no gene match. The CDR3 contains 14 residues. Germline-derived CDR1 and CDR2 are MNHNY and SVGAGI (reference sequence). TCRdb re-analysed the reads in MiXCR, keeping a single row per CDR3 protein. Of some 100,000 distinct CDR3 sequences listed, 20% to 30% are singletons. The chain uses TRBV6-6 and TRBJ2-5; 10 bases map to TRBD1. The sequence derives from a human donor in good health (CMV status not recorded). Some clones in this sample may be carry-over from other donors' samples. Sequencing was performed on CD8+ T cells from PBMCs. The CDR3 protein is CASMDRGAQETQYF. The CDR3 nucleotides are TGTGCCAGCATGGACAGGGGGGCACAAGAGACCCAGTACTTC.